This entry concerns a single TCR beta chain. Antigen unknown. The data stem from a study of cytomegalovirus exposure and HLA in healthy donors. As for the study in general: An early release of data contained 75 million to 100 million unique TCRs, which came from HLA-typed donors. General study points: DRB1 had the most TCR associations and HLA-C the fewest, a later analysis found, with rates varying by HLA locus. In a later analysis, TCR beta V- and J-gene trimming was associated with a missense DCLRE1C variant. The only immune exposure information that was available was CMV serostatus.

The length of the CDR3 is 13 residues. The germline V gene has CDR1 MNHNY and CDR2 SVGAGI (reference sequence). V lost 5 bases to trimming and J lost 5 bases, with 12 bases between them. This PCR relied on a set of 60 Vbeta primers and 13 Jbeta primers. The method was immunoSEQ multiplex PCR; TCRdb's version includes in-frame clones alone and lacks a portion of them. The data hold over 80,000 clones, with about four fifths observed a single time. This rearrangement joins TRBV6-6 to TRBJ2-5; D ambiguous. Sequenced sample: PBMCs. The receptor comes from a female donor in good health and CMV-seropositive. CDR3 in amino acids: CASSINEWETQYF. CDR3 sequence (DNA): TGTGCCAGCAGTATTAATGAGTGGGAGACCCAGTACTTC.